This TCR beta chain derives from a study of cytomegalovirus exposure and HLA in healthy donors. Study-level background: Assignment to the Caucasian-associated ancestry cluster applied to approximately 80% of the approximately 380 genotyped donors. The study, taken as a whole, reports: It was assumed in the presence/absence analyses that sequencing depth was roughly uniform across donors.

Those who donated were healthy bone marrow donors. Regarding this clone: Its antigen is not identified.

The CDR3 consists of 12 residues. CDR1 LNHDA and CDR2 SQIVND come from the germline V gene (reference sequence). With 3 bases removed from V and 4 bases from J, the gap between germline ends came to 7 bases. 13 Jbeta primers and 60 Vbeta primers were used for the PCR. Original processing notes: A follow-up analysis tallied 86 million or so unique TCR beta chains, approximately 11 million shared. Sequenced by immunoSEQ multiplex PCR; TCRdb stores in-frame clones only, minus some. V, J and clone size reflect that table, while D and trimming were determined from the DNA. The sample consists of 85,000 to 130,000 clones, around 70% of them appearing once.

Source material: PBMCs. V and J are TRBV19 and TRBJ2-7, with D possibly matching TRBD2 (5 bases). The sequence was obtained from a boy aged 5-17 years in good health and CMV-seronegative. The CDR3 spells CASSMTGYEQYF. Written as DNA, the CDR3 is TGTGCCAGTAGTATGACGGGGTACGAGCAGTACTTC.